The sample holds a few counts of the clone carrying this TCR beta chain. What it recognizes is unknown. The data belong to a study of CD8+CD57+ T cells in acquired aplastic anemia. The overall study: DNA from sorted CD4+ and CD8+ cells averaged around 3.5 ug.

Genomic DNA templated the TCR beta VDJ and CDR3 profiling. TCRdb recomputed calls from the reads with MiXCR, one row per CDR3 protein. The data show approximately 180,000 distinct CDR3 sequences, 63% seen once. CD8+CD57+ cell expansion, shown by flow cytometry, had occurred in the patients selected for sequencing. Patients, without exception, had severe acquired aplastic anemia. Study-wide results and limits: No significant difference in CD8+ Simpson's diversity was found between patients and controls. Patients shared just under 30 CD8+ CDR3 sequences with controls.

V lost 2 bases to trimming and J lost 10 bases, with 9 bases between them. The V gene's germline CDR1 is MNHEY and CDR2 SMNVEV (reference sequence). The CDR3 totals 12 residues. What was sequenced was sorted CD4+, CD8+, or CD8+CD57+ T cells (not recorded which) from PBMCs. This receptor was taken from a human donor with aplastic anemia. The J gene is TRBJ2-1, the V gene TRBV27; D is possibly TRBD1 or TRBD2 (5 bases each). CDR3 DNA sequence: TGTGCCAGCAGTTTACAGGGACGCGAGCAGTTCTTC. Translation gives CASSLQGREQFF.